The clone carrying this T cell receptor beta chain was picked up many times. This entry comes from a study of T cells after yellow fever vaccination. TCRdb redid the calling of the 5' RACE reads with MiXCR, one entry per CDR3 protein. The sample consists of 100,000 to 150,000 distinct CDR3 sequences, nearly 7.5% of them appearing once. This clonotype originated in a man between 18 and 29 years old who received the YFV17D yellow fever vaccine. This specimen was CD4+ T cells sorted from PBMCs, taken 9 to 11 days after the first yellow fever vaccination.

CDR3 residues: CASRLVLDQPQHF. The CDR3 DNA reads as TGTGCCAGCAGGTTGGTATTGGATCAGCCCCAGCATTTT. This chain uses TRBV12-3 or TRBV12-4 with TRBJ1-5; no definite D call. Deletions cut 6 bases from V and 5 bases from J, with 11 bases between. The CDR3 runs to 13 residues.